This T cell receptor beta chain was observed in a study of blood T cells in healthy people across ages (dated by TCRdb to the mid-2010s). Some background on the complete study: In model experiments, roughly one uniquely barcoded TCR beta cDNA molecule per two T cells was captured by template switching. Using deep sequencing normalized with unique cDNA molecular identifiers, the study measured how TCR beta repertoire diversity changes with age. Donors were grouped into four age groups: young (average roughly 15 years), middle-aged (under 40), aged (around 56) and long-lived (approximately 82). To avoid experimental bias, donors of different ages were spread randomly across the sequencing lanes. Using the same blood draw, the study looked at two additional independent replicas of 1 million unique cDNA reads for two donors, one aged 18 to 30 and the other aged 80 or older. Study-wide conclusions, independent of this receptor: Because the CMV infection status of the donors was unknown, age-related changes in expanded clonotypes may potentially have been confounded. Observed TCR beta diversity per million T cells fell roughly linearly with age, and a significant reduction was already apparent by age roughly 40. Because profiling used bulk unsorted PBMCs, naive and antigen-experienced compartments could not be compared conclusively. The long-lived group showed more naive CD4+ T cells, fewer expanded clones and increased TCR diversity than the aged group, suggesting age selection. Estimates of total diversity based on one million sequenced T cells were regarded as lower bounds and as underestimates. Observed TCR beta diversity correlated strongly with the percentage of naive T cells measured by flow cytometry.

The donors were 40 or so Caucasian individuals from Russia, aged 6 to 90 years, who were systemically healthy. About 10 milliliters of peripheral blood were collected from each donor into EDTA-treated Vacutainer tubes. Ficoll-Paque density-gradient centrifugation was used to isolate PBMCs, with at least 6 million obtained per sample. Total RNA, at least 6 micrograms per sample, was extracted from PBMCs with Trizol reagent. The percentages of naive CD45RAhigh/CD27high T cells were determined by flow cytometry on a PBMC aliquot from every donor. V sheds 3 bases and J sheds 4 bases, leaving 12 bases between their ends. The CDR3 holds 14 amino acids from the cysteine to the phenylalanine. The sequence is cut down to CDR3 DNA, 42 bases in frame from base 1. In the germline V gene, CDR1 corresponds to KGHSH and CDR2 to LQKENI. Receptor amplification or capture employed 5' RACE. The listed sequencing device is Illumina HiSeq 2500. A second 7 to 11 cycle PCR used a sample-barcoded 5' primer and a J-beta primer mix. A unique molecular identifier was introduced onto each TCR beta cDNA molecule by a template-switch 5' adaptor carrying 12 random nucleotides. Each sample yielded at least 3 million CDR3-containing paired-end reads. The Mint cDNA synthesis kit, primed by a TRBC-specific oligonucleotide, was used to synthesize first-strand cDNA from all RNA. Following uracil-DNA glycosylase treatment, a first 18-cycle PCR with universal primers M1SS and BC2_uni_R was performed on all cDNA. On the study's bioinformatics: For normalization, 1 million high-quality reads were randomly selected from each sample, with every read carrying a distinct molecular identifier. Instead of being binned into consensus sequences, reads that shared molecular identifiers were thrown out. MiTCR, run with a Q25 quality threshold and the strictest error-elimination algorithm, handled CDR3 identification, clonotype clustering and error correction. A nonparametric unseen species model with Euler transformation was used to estimate lower-bound total TCR beta diversity. TCRdb ran its own pipeline on the public reads, namely fastp trimming at Q25 and MiXCR clone calling, and kept in-frame beta chains. Rows merge per CDR3 protein into single entries with the most common DNA and genes. TCRdb's processing, not the study's, gives the V and J calls here. For this sample there are just over 800,000 distinct CDR3 sequences; less than 80% appear just once. The top ten hold about a quarter of the sample.

This clonotype showed up just once. Its antigen is not yet known. Within one base of it there is no much larger clone, and no base qualities were kept. What was sequenced was blood. Recombination linked TRBV18 to TRBJ1-1, and possibly TRBD1, on 6 matching bases. The sequence came from a man aged 25 to 40 in good health. The DNA sequence reads TGTGCCAGCTCACCTCTCGAGGGGGGCACTGAAGCTTTCTTT. Its coded protein is CASSPLEGGTEAFF.